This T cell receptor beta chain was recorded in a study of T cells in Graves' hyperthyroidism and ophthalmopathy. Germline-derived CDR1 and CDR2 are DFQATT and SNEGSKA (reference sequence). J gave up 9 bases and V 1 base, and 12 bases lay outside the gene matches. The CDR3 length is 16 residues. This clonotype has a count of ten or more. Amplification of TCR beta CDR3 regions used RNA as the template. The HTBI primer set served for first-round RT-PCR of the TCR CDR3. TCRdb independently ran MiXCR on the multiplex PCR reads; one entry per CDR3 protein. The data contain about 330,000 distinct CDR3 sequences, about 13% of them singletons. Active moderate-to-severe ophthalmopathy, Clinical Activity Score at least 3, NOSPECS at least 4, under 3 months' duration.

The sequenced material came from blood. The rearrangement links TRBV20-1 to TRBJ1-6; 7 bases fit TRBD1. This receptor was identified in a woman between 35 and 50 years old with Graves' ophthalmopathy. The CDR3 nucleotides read TGCAGTGCTAGAGGGGCGGCAGGGGGTTACGGTTCACCCCTCCACTTT. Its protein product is CSARGAAGGYGSPLHF.